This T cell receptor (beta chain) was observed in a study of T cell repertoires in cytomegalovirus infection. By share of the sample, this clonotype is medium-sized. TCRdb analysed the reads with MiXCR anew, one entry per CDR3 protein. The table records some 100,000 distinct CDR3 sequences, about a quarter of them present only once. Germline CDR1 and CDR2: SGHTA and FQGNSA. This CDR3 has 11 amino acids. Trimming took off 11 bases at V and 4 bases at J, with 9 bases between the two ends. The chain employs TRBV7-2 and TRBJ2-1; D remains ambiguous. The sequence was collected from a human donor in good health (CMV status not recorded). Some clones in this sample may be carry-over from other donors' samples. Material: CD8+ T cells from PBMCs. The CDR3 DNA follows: TGTGCCTCAAAAGCTTACAATGAGCAGTTCTTC. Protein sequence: CASKAYNEQFF.